This is a list of T cell receptor beta chains from one sample in a study of T cell repertoires in cytomegalovirus infection. Each CDR3 protein is one row after TCRdb ran MiXCR on the reads. This table has about 450,000 distinct CDR3 sequences, 30% to 40% appearing once. The sequenced sample was PBMCs. Receptors were obtained from a human donor in good health (CMV status not recorded). Some clones in this sample may be carry-over from other donors' samples. The CDR3 runs from the conserved cysteine through the conserved F or W. Fields, in order: clone size, CDR3 length, D gene, J gene, V gene, CDR3 DNA, CDR3 protein. The D gene is left open where the match is weak. Clone size appears in some rows only: once, few, many, or a class for an expanded clone.

few | 20 | TRBD2 | TRBJ2-3 | TRBV27 | TGTGCCAGCAGTTTATATACTAGCGGGGGGGCTGGCGCCCGCGGGGATACGCAGTATTTT | CASSLYTSGGAGARGDTQYF
NA | 11 | NA | TRBJ2-7 | TRBV20-1 | TGCAGTGCTAGTGACGGGGGCGAGCAGTACTTC | CSASDGGEQYF
NA | 15 | TRBD2 | TRBJ2-1 | TRBV20-1 | TGCAGTGCTAGAGATCTGACTAGCGGATACAATGAGCAGTTCTTC | CSARDLTSGYNEQFF
NA | 16 | TRBD1 | TRBJ2-7 | TRBV19 | TGTGCCGGTAGGACGACAGGGGTAGGAGTCTCCTACGAGCAGTACTTC | CAGRTTGVGVSYEQYF
many | 14 | NA | TRBJ1-1 | TRBV7-2 | TGTGCCACCATCCCCGGGGTAGGTGGCACTGAAGCTTTCTTT | CATIPGVGGTEAFF
NA | 14 | NA | TRBJ2-1 | TRBV20-1 | TGCAGTGCTCGCGCGGGTTACTCCTACAATGAGCAGTTCTTC | CSARAGYSYNEQFF
NA | 13 | NA | TRBJ1-3 | TRBV10-3 | TGTGCCATCACCGCGGGGGTTGGAAACACCATATATTTT | CAITAGVGNTIYF
many | 16 | TRBD2 | TRBJ2-2 | TRBV7-2 | TGTGCCAGCAGCGCGAATAGCGGGGGCCCCTCCGGGGAGCTGTTTTTT | CASSANSGGPSGELFF
NA | 14 | NA | TRBJ1-1 | TRBV5-6 | TGTGCCAGCAGCTTGGCCCTGTCTAGCACTGAAGCTTTCTTT | CASSLALSSTEAFF
NA | 14 | NA | TRBJ2-5 | TRBV28 | TGTGCCAGCAGCCTTTTTTCCGGACAAGAGACCAAGTACTTC | CASSLFSGQETKYF
few | 14 | NA | TRBJ1-1 | TRBV7-2 | TGTGCCAGCAGCTTATACGCGGGGGGCACTGAAGCTTTCTTT | CASSLYAGGTEAFF
NA | 14 | NA | TRBJ1-1 | TRBV7-9 | TGTGCCAGCAGTCCGGGACGGGTCCCCACTGAAGCTTTCTTT | CASSPGRVPTEAFF
few | 12 | NA | TRBJ2-7 | TRBV20-1 | TGCAGTGCTAGGTCGGGTCTTTACGAGCAGTACTTC | CSARSGLYEQYF
NA | 14 | NA | TRBJ2-3 | TRBV5-6 | TGTGCCAGCAGCTTGTGGGTCGGGACGGATACGCAGTATTTT | CASSLWVGTDTQYF
few | 14 | NA | TRBJ2-1 | TRBV5-1 | TGCGCCAGCAGTCGTTTTAACTCCTACAATGAGCAGTTCTTC | CASSRFNSYNEQFF
many | 17 | TRBD1 | TRBJ1-5 | TRBV7-8 | TGTGCCAGCAGCACCCGACAGGGGAGGTTGAGCAATCAGCCCCAGCATTTT | CASSTRQGRLSNQPQHF
few | 14 | NA | TRBJ1-3 | TRBV11-2 | TGTGCCAGCAGCTTAATACGATCTGGAAACACCATATATTTT | CASSLIRSGNTIYF
once | 17 | TRBD1 | TRBJ1-3 | TRBV6-5 | TGTGCCAGCAGTCGAGGGACAGGGGGCGCGACAGGAAACACCATATATTTT | CASSRGTGGATGNTIYF
NA | 15 | TRBD2 | TRBJ2-5 | TRBV15 | TGTGCCACCAGCTTAGCGGGGGCTCTCCCAGGGACCCAGTACTTC | CATSLAGALPGTQYF
many | 17 | TRBD1 | TRBJ1-5 | TRBV11-2 | TGTGCCAGCAGCGGGGGACAGGGACAGATCAGCAATCAGCCCCAGCATTTT | CASSGGQGQISNQPQHF
few | 14 | NA | TRBJ1-1 | TRBV11-2 | TGTGCCAGCAGCCCTGGACGGGTCAACACTGAAGCTTTCTTT | CASSPGRVNTEAFF
NA | 13 | NA | TRBJ1-2 | TRBV19 | TGTGCCAGTAGCCCGATCCTCAGGGTTGGCTACACCTTC | CASSPILRVGYTF
NA | 17 | NA | TRBJ2-3 | TRBV14 | TGTGCCAGCAGCCAAGATTGGGGAAGGGGCCGCACAGATACGCAGTATTTT | CASSQDWGRGRTDTQYF
NA | 15 | NA | TRBJ1-5 | TRBV7-6 | TGTGCCAGCAGCGTAGGGCAGTCTATCAATCAGCCCCAGCATTTT | CASSVGQSINQPQHF
NA | 16 | TRBD1 | TRBJ1-1 | TRBV19 | TGTGCCAGTAGTATAGAAGTGGGACAGACCCACACTGAAGCTTTCTTT | CASSIEVGQTHTEAFF
NA | 14 | TRBD2 | TRBJ2-7 | TRBV28 | TGTGCCATTACTAGCGGGGGGCCTTCCTACGAGCAGTACTTC | CAITSGGPSYEQYF